One sample yielded the 20 T cell receptor beta chains listed below, sequenced in a study of T cell responses to AZD1222 COVID-19 vaccine. Clones were read by immunoSEQ multiplex PCR, and TCRdb kept only the in-frame ones, dropping some. This sample has around 140,000 clones; about 93% occur once, and the top ten carry 5% to 5.5%. The starting material was peripheral blood, obtained on day 0 of AZD1222 vaccination. All receptors derive from an adult in good health.

This chain connects TRBV30 to TRBJ2-3, with 14 bases fitting TRBD2. The V and J ends lost 1 base and 6 bases, in that order; junction bases with no gene match: 3. The CDR3 sequence is 15 residues long. The germline V gene encodes CDR1 GTSNPN and CDR2 SVGIG (reference sequence). The CDR3 DNA follows: TGTGCCTGGAGTGCGGGACTAGCGGGAGCCGATACGCAGTATTTT. Translating it yields CAWSAGLAGADTQYF.

This clone was observed a single time. The V call is TRBV2, the J call TRBJ1-5, with D possibly being TRBD1 (6 bases). Germline CDR1 and CDR2: SNHLY and FYNNEI. V lost 3 bases and J 0 bases, leaving 12 bases between the germline ends. The CDR3 consists of 16 residues. The CDR3 reads CASSEDSLHSNQPQHF. CDR3 nucleotide sequence: TGTGCCAGCAGTGAGGACAGCCTACATAGCAATCAGCCCCAGCATTTT.

The J gene is TRBJ1-2, the V gene TRBV4-2; 10 positions agree with TRBD1. J lost 5 bases, V lost 4 bases, and 7 bases had no gene match. The CDR3 length is 15 residues. CDR1 is LGHNA and CDR2 is YNFKEQ in the germline V gene. CDR3 residues: CASSPGQGGGYGYTF. CDR3 sequence (DNA): TGTGCCAGCAGCCCTGGACAGGGGGGAGGATATGGCTACACCTTC.

V usage is TRBV2 and J usage is TRBJ2-5, with D tentatively TRBD1 (5 bases). V dropped 7 bases and J dropped 2 bases, with 11 bases sitting between them. The CDR3 runs to 13 residues. Germline lookup yields CDR1 SNHLY and CDR2 FYNNEI. CDR3 amino acids: CASMPGWQETQYF. CDR3 coding DNA: TGTGCCAGCATGCCAGGGTGGCAAGAGACCCAGTACTTC.

The chain uses TRBV28 and TRBJ1-5; D might be TRBD1 (5 bases). V was shortened by 3 bases and J by 4 bases, with 16 bases between the two germline ends. Germline CDR1 reads MDHEN; CDR2 reads SYDVKM. This CDR3 is 16 amino acids long. The CDR3 reads CASSFKGRGGNQPQHF. CDR3 DNA sequence: TGTGCCAGCAGTTTTAAGGGGCGCGGGGGAAATCAGCCCCAGCATTTT.

The V gene is TRBV30, the J gene TRBJ2-2; TRBD1 matches at 7 bases. The CDR3 sequence is 14 residues long. J gave up 2 bases and V 6 bases, and 6 bases lay outside the gene matches. CDR1 GTSNPN and CDR2 SVGIG come from the germline V gene (reference sequence). The CDR3 nucleotides read TGTGCCTGTTCGGAAGGGGGCAACACCGGGGAGCTGTTTTTT. Its translation: CACSEGGNTGELFF.

V gene TRBV5-4 combines with J gene TRBJ2-1, with 12 bases matching TRBD2. CDR1 is SGHNT, CDR2 YYREEE, per germline (reference sequence). This CDR3 contains 16 residues. Trimming at V came to 4 bases and at J to 9 bases, leaving 11 bases not matched to a gene. In DNA form, the CDR3 reads TGTGCCAGCAGCGACCTCTCTAGCGGGAGGGCCGGTGAGCAGTTCTTC. The encoded protein is CASSDLSSGRAGEQFF.

The V call is TRBV27, the J call TRBJ1-5; D might be TRBD1 (6 bases). V lost 2 bases to trimming and J lost 9 bases, with 14 bases between them. From germline, CDR1 is MNHEY and CDR2 SMNVEV (reference sequence). This CDR3 spans 14 amino acids. This CDR3 reads CASSLSGGRGPQHF. The DNA for the CDR3 is TGTGCCAGCAGTTTAAGCGGGGGCCGGGGGCCCCAGCATTTT.

V and J are TRBV29-1 and TRBJ1-3; TRBD1 matches at 8 bases. CDR1 and CDR2 from the germline V gene are SQVTM and ANQGSEA. CDR3 length: 14 residues. Trimming at V came to 6 bases and at J to 0 bases, leaving 4 bases not matched to a gene. CDR3 in DNA: TGCAGCGTGGTCACAGGGGGCTCTGGAAACACCATATATTTT. It specifies CSVVTGGSGNTIYF.

The chain couples TRBV10-1 to TRBJ1-1; the D gene is possibly TRBD1 (6 bases). Germline lookup yields CDR1 WNHNN and CDR2 SYGVQD (reference sequence). The CDR3 length is 16 residues. V gave up 0 bases and J gave up 0 bases, with 11 bases separating them. CDR3 in DNA: TGCGCCAGCAGTGAGTCCCCCGGACAGATGAACACTGAAGCTTTCTTT. Encoded protein: CASSESPGQMNTEAFF.

This chain uses TRBV6-5 with TRBJ1-2, with 7 positions matching TRBD1. The V segment lost 2 bases and the J segment 12 bases; nucleotides outside the gene matches: 3. Germline assignment: CDR1 MNHEY and CDR2 SVGAGI. This CDR3 has 11 amino acids. CDR3: CASSYGQEDTF. The CDR3 DNA reads TGTGCCAGCAGTTACGGACAGGAAGACACCTTC.

This chain joins TRBV10-3 and TRBJ2-7, with 8 bases matching TRBD1. The germline CDR1 and CDR2 sequences are ENHRY and SYGVKD. The CDR3 spans 13 residues. Trimming removed 11 bases from V and 4 bases from J; junction bases left unmatched: 10. The CDR3: CAAQEDRGYEQYF. CDR3 sequence (DNA): TGTGCCGCGCAGGAAGACAGGGGATACGAGCAGTACTTC.

CDR3 residues: CASSSDRVNQPQHF. CDR3 coding DNA: TGTGCCAGCAGCTCGGACAGGGTAAATCAGCCCCAGCATTTT. The genes are TRBV7-9 and TRBJ1-5, with TRBD1 matching over 8 bases. The germline CDR1 and CDR2 sequences are SEHNR and FQNEAQ (reference sequence). The CDR3 spans 14 residues. V trimming: 4 bases; J trimming: 4 bases; junction bases outside the gene matches: 3.

The chain joins TRBV6-5 to TRBJ1-1; no clear D. V was trimmed by 0 bases and J by 0 bases, leaving 5 bases between them. This CDR3 region has 14 residues. CDR1 and CDR2 (germline): MNHEY, SVGAGI. Here the CDR3 reads CASSYSTVNTEAFF. As DNA, the CDR3 is TGTGCCAGCAGTTACTCGACCGTGAACACTGAAGCTTTCTTT.

This sequence joins TRBV6-1 and TRBJ1-6; D is possibly TRBD1 (5 bases). Germline assignment: CDR1 MNHNS and CDR2 SASEGT. The CDR3 is 15 residues long. V gave up 2 bases and J gave up 6 bases, with 11 bases separating them. The DNA of the CDR3 is TGTGCCAGCAGTGAATGGGGGAAGGGTAATTCACCCCTCCACTTT. Protein sequence: CASSEWGKGNSPLHF.

This chain links TRBV4-1 with TRBJ2-3; 13 bases match TRBD2. CDR1 is MGHRA, CDR2 YSYEKL, per germline. Losses at the gene ends were 7 bases for V and 0 bases for J; bases not matched to a gene: 7. The CDR3 length is 17 residues. The CDR3 protein is CASTPGLAGSSTDTQYF. CDR3 sequence (DNA): TGCGCCAGCACCCCGGGACTAGCGGGATCTAGCACAGATACGCAGTATTTT.

The chain employs TRBV6-4 and TRBJ2-1, with 10 bases lining up with TRBD2. The germline CDR1 and CDR2 sequences are MRHNA and SNTAGT. CDR3 length: 16 amino acids. With V trimmed by 3 bases and J by 1 base, 3 bases remained unmatched. The CDR3 is CASSEPAGGSYNEQFF. In nucleotides, the CDR3 is TGTGCCAGCAGTGAGCCAGCGGGAGGGTCCTACAATGAGCAGTTCTTC.

CDR3 protein: CASSRDPLFSNEQFF. DNA for the CDR3: TGCGCCAGCAGCCGGGACCCACTATTCAGCAATGAGCAGTTCTTC. This chain joins TRBV4-1 and TRBJ2-1; D may match TRBD1 or TRBD2 (5 bases each). The CDR3 contains 15 residues. Trimming cost V 4 bases and J 6 bases, with 16 bases left between them. Germline V lookup: CDR1 MGHRA, CDR2 YSYEKL.

The rearrangement joins TRBV7-9 to TRBJ2-7; 15 bases match TRBD2. Germline trimming cut 5 bases from V and 6 bases from J; bases unmatched to any gene: 17. The CDR3 length is 19 residues. In germline, CDR1 is SEHNR, CDR2 FQNEAQ (reference sequence). CDR3 DNA sequence: TGTGCCAGCAGCCCAGAGGGGACTAGCGGGAGGAGAAGTGGGGTCGAGCAGTACTTC. Translation gives CASSPEGTSGRRSGVEQYF. The full variable domain, completed using reference TRBV7-9 and TRBJ2-7, is DTGVSQNPRHKITKRGQNVTFRCDPISEHNRLYWYRQTLGQGPEFLTYFQNEAQLEKSRLLSDRFSAERPKGSFSTLEIQRTEQGDSAMYLCASSPEGTSGRRSGVEQYFGPGTRLTVT.

In this sample, this clone turned up once. The chain is built from TRBV5-1 and TRBJ2-7; the D call may be TRBD1 or TRBD2 (6 bases each). The CDR3 sequence is 13 residues long. The germline V gene has CDR1 SGHRS and CDR2 YFSETQ. V lost 4 bases and J lost 2, with 10 bases in between. The DNA for the CDR3 is TGCGCCAGCAGCATAGGGGGGACCTACGAGCAGTACTTC. The encoded protein is CASSIGGTYEQYF.